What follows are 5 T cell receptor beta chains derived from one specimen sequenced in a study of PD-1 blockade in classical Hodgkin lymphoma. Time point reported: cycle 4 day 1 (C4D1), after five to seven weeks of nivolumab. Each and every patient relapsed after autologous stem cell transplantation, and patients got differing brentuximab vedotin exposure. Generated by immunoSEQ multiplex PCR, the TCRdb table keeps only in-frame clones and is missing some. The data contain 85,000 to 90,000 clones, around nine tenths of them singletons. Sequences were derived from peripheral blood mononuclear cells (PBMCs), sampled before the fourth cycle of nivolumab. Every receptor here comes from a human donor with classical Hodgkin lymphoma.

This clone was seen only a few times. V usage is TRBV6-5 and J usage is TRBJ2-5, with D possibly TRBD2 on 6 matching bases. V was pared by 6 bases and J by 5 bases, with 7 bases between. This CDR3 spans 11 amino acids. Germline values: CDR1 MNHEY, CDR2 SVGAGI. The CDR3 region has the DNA TGTGCCAGCAGCCGGGGGGAGACCCAGTACTTC. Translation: CASSRGETQYF.

The CDR3 loop reads CASSGTSVRDTQYF. CDR3 in DNA: TGCGCCAGCAGTGGGACCTCCGTCAGAGATACGCAGTATTTT. The chain employs TRBV10-2 and TRBJ2-3; no clear D. The CDR3 covers 14 residues. Germline V gene sequence: CDR1 WSHSY, CDR2 SAAADI. The germline V and J ends were trimmed by 4 bases and 5 bases, with 13 bases remaining between them.

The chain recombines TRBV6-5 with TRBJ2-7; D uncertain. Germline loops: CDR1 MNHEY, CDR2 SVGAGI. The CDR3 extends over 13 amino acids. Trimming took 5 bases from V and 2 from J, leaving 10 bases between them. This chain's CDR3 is CASSRTAAYEQYF. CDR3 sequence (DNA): TGTGCCAGCAGTCGGACGGCTGCCTACGAGCAGTACTTC.

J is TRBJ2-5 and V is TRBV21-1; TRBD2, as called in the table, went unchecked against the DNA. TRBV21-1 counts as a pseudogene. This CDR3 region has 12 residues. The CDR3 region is CASSSLGETQYF. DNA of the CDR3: TGTGCCAGCAGCAGCCTCGGGGAGACCCAGTACTTC.

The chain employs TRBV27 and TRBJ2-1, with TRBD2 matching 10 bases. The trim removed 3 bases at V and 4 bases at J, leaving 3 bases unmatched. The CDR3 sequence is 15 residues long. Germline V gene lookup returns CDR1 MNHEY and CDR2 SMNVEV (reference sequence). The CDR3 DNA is TGTGCCAGCAGTTTTAGCGGGGGGCCTTACAATGAGCAGTTCTTC. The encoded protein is CASSFSGGPYNEQFF.